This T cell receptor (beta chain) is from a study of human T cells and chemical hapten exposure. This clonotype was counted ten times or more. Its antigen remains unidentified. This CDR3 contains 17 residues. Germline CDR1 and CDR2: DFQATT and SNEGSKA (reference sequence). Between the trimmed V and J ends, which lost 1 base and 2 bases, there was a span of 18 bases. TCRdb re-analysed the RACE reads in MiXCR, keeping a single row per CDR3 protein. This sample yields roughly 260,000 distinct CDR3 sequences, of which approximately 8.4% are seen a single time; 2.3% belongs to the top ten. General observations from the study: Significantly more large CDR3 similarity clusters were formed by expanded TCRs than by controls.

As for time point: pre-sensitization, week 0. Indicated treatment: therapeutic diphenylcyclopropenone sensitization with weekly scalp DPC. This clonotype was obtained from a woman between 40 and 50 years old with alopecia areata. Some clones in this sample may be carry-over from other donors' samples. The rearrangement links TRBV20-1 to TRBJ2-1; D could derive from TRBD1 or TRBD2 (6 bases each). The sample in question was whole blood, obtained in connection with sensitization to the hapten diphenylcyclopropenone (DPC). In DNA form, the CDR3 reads TGCAGTGCTAGAGGGGGGGCCCCTTCGGGCCCCTACAATGAGCAGTTCTTC. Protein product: CSARGGAPSGPYNEQFF.